A single sample is the source of the 17 T cell receptor beta chains below, sequenced in a study of Ad26.COV2.S vaccination and SARS-CoV-2 variants. Treatment meaning: some 19 received Ad26.COV2.S at low or high dose, single or two shots; about 5 received placebo; per-sample allocation not given. Sampling was done on day 63 after the first vaccine or placebo injection. Assay: immunoSEQ multiplex PCR; the TCRdb copy retains only in-frame clones and omits some. In the table there are 400,000 to 500,000 clones, approximately 89% of which are singletons. The sample was peripheral blood, taken in a trial of Ad26.COV2.S vaccine versus placebo. The receptor source for this set is a person between 18 and 65 years old who received the Ad26.COV2.S COVID-19 vaccine or a placebo.

The rearrangement links TRBV2 to TRBJ1-2; D might be TRBD1 (6 bases). The CDR3 extends over 13 amino acids. V lost 4 bases to trimming and J lost 3 bases, with 9 bases between them. Germline CDR1 and CDR2: SNHLY and FYNNEI. The chain's CDR3 is CASSATGYYGYTF. DNA for the CDR3: TGTGCCAGCAGTGCTACAGGGTACTATGGCTACACCTTC.

The chain uses TRBV15 and TRBJ2-3, with 7 positions matching TRBD2. This CDR3 comprises 15 residues. Germline V gene data show CDR1 as LNHNV and CDR2 as YYDKDF (reference sequence). V lost 1 base, J lost 2 bases, and 3 bases stayed unmatched. The CDR3 loop reads CATSRVSGFTDTQYF. The CDR3 DNA sequence: TGTGCCACCAGCAGAGTTAGCGGGTTCACAGATACGCAGTATTTT.

V gene TRBV15 combines with J gene TRBJ1-1; 10 nucleotides agree with TRBD1. Germline loops: CDR1 LNHNV, CDR2 YYDKDF (reference sequence). Unmatched junction bases numbered 4, after V lost 5 bases and J lost 4 bases. This CDR3 spans 14 amino acids. The CDR3 is CATSGQGVLTEAFF. CDR3 DNA sequence: TGTGCCACCAGCGGACAGGGGGTTCTCACTGAAGCTTTCTTT.

The CDR3, as DNA: TGTGCCAGCAGCTTAGCGCGACGGGGGAACACTGAAGCTTTCTTT. Its translation is CASSLARRGNTEAFF. The rearrangement links TRBV11-1 to TRBJ1-1; no firm D call. Trimming removed 0 bases at V and 1 base at J, with 9 bases between. The germline CDR1 and CDR2 sequences are SGHAT and FQDESV (reference sequence). The CDR3 totals 15 residues.

The rearrangement links TRBV27 to TRBJ2-7; perhaps TRBD1 as D (5 bases). Trimming shortened V by 6 bases and J by 3 bases, and 15 bases separated the two germline ends. This CDR3 region has 14 residues. Germline V gene sequence: CDR1 MNHEY, CDR2 SMNVEV (reference sequence). The CDR3 is CASRPRQTHYEQYF. In nucleotides, the CDR3 is TGTGCCAGCAGACCAAGACAGACTCACTACGAGCAGTACTTC.

The chain couples TRBV4-3 to TRBJ1-2; the D gene is possibly TRBD1 (5 bases). Germline values: CDR1 LGHNA, CDR2 YSLEER. The CDR3 is 13 amino acids. V lost 0 bases, J lost 5 bases, and 7 bases lay in between. DNA of the CDR3: TGCGCCAGCAGCCAAGATCGGGGGTATGGCTACACCTTC. Protein: CASSQDRGYGYTF.

The chain links TRBV7-9 to TRBJ2-3, with D perhaps matching TRBD2 (5 bases). Germline lookup yields CDR1 SEHNR and CDR2 FQNEAQ (reference sequence). The CDR3 runs to 14 residues. V dropped 2 bases and J dropped 5 bases, with 11 bases sitting between them. CDR3 sequence: CASSLIDSEDTQYF. The CDR3 DNA reads TGTGCCAGCAGCTTAATAGATAGCGAAGATACGCAGTATTTT.

The chain carries TRBV6-5 and TRBJ1-6; no firm D call. V was clipped by 6 bases and J by 7 bases, with 16 bases between them. The CDR3 contains 15 residues. The germline V gene has CDR1 MNHEY and CDR2 SVGAGI. This CDR3 reads CASRLRTVRNSPLHF. The CDR3 bases are TGTGCCAGCAGGCTTAGGACCGTAAGAAATTCACCCCTCCACTTT.

The chain joins TRBV30 to TRBJ2-7; D ambiguous. Between the trimmed V and J ends, which lost 5 bases and 4 bases, there was a span of 12 bases. The CDR3 length is 12 residues. Germline CDR1 GTSNPN, CDR2 SVGIG (reference sequence). CDR3 DNA: TGTGCCTGGGGCGCCCTGCGGTACGAGCAGTACTTC. Translated, it gives CAWGALRYEQYF. Full variable domain (missing parts from reference TRBV30 and TRBJ2-7): SQTIHQWPATLVQPVGSPLSLECTVEGTSNPNLYWYRQAAGRGLQLLFYSVGIGQISSEVPQNLSASRPQDRQFILSSKKLLLSDSGFYLCAWGALRYEQYFGPGTRLTVT.

V usage is TRBV6-5 and J usage is TRBJ2-7; 9 bases align to TRBD2. With V trimmed by 5 bases and J by 4 bases, 3 bases remained unmatched. CDR3 length: 13 amino acids. CDR1 and CDR2 (germline): MNHEY, SVGAGI. Written as DNA, the CDR3 is TGTGCCAGCAGTCCAAGCGGGAGGTACGAGCAGTACGTC. Translating gives CASSPSGRYEQYV.

This clone has more than one count but fewer than ten. The rearrangement links TRBV27 to TRBJ2-3; weak D call: TRBD2 (5 bases). V was shortened by 5 bases and J by 1 base, with 13 bases between the two germline ends. The CDR3 is made up of 15 amino acids. The germline CDR1 and CDR2 sequences are MNHEY and SMNVEV (reference sequence). CDR3 residues: CASSAHPEGTDTQYF. The DNA of the CDR3 is TGTGCCAGCAGTGCGCACCCGGAGGGCACAGATACGCAGTATTTT.

V is TRBV24-1 and J is TRBJ2-2, with 9 bases aligning to TRBD1. Germline CDR1 and CDR2: KGHDR and SFDVKD. The CDR3 extends over 16 amino acids. V trimming: 1 base; J trimming: 7 bases; junction bases outside the gene matches: 6. CDR3 DNA: TGTGCCACCAGTGATTTTGGGGGACAGGGCAACGGGGAGCTGTTTTTT. Its protein is CATSDFGGQGNGELFF.

The chain's CDR3 is CATSRGTGSVLEKLFF. In DNA form, the CDR3 reads TGTGCCACCAGCAGAGGAACAGGGTCGGTCCTCGAAAAACTGTTTTTT. The rearrangement joins TRBV15 to TRBJ1-4, with D perhaps TRBD1 (6 bases). Germline V CDR1 and CDR2: LNHNV, YYDKDF (reference sequence). The V end was cut by 1 base, the J end by 8 bases, with 17 bases between. The CDR3 runs to 16 residues.

This rearrangement joins TRBV4-3 to TRBJ1-4, with TRBD1 identical over 8 bases. The CDR3 runs 13 residues. The germline V gene has CDR1 LGHNA and CDR2 YSLEER. With 8 bases clipped from V and 7 bases from J, the junction kept 6 bases outside the gene matches. The CDR3 protein is CASGQGISEKLFF. CDR3 nucleotides: TGCGCCAGCGGACAGGGAATCAGTGAAAAACTGTTTTTT.

The genes are TRBV5-4 and TRBJ1-4; TRBD1 matches at 7 bases. This CDR3 is 13 amino acids long. V gave up 4 bases and J gave up 8 bases; unmatched junction bases: 5. Germline-derived CDR1 and CDR2 are SGHNT and YYREEE (reference sequence). The CDR3 region is CASSRDRAEKLFF. The CDR3 bases are TGTGCCAGCAGCCGGGACAGAGCCGAAAAACTGTTTTTT. The full variable domain, with the rest looked up from reference TRBV5-4 and TRBJ1-4, is ETGVTQSPTHLIKTRGQQVTLRCSSQSGHNTVSWYQQALGQGPQFIFQYYREEENGRGNFPPRFSGLQFPNYSSELNVNALELDDSALYLCASSRDRAEKLFFGSGTQLSVL.

The chain couples TRBV6-1 to TRBJ2-3; possible D gene TRBD2, 6 bases. Trimming removed 1 base at V and 7 bases at J, with 12 bases between. This CDR3 has 14 residues. Looked up from germline, CDR1 is MNHNS and CDR2 is SASEGT. CDR3: CASSEGGDLNTQYF. CDR3 coding DNA: TGTGCCAGCAGTGAAGGGGGGGATCTCAATACGCAGTATTTT.

This chain joins TRBV7-3 and TRBJ2-7, with unresolved D. Looked up from germline, CDR1 is SGHTA and CDR2 is FQGTGA. Trimming removed 0 bases from V and 2 bases from J, with 5 bases in between. The CDR3 totals 13 residues. CDR3 in DNA: TGTGCCAGCAGCTTAACCCCAGCCTACGAGCAGTACGTC. This translates into CASSLTPAYEQYV.